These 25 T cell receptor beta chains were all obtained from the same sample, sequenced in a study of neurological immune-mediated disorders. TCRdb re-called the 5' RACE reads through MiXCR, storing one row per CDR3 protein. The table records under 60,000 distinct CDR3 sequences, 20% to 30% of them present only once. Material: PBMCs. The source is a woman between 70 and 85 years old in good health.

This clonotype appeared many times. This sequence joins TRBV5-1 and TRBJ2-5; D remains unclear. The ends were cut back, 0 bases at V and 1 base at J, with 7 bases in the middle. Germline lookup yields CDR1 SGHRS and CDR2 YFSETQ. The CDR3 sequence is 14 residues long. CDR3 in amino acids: CASSLGAVQETQYF. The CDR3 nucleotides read TGCGCCAGCAGCTTGGGGGCAGTCCAAGAGACCCAGTACTTC.

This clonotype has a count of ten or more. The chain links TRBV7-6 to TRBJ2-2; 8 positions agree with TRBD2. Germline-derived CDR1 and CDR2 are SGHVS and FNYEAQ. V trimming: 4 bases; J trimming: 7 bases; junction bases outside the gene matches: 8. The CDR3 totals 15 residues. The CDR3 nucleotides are TGTGCCAGCAGCTCTAAAGCGGGAGTTATCGGGGAGCTGTTTTTT. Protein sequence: CASSSKAGVIGELFF.

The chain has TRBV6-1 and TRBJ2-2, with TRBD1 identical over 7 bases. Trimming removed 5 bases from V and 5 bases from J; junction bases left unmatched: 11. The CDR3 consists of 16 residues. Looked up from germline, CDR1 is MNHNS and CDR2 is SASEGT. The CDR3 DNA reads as TGTGCCAGCAGTCCACGGGACAGTGGATGGACCGGGGAGCTGTTTTTT. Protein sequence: CASSPRDSGWTGELFF.

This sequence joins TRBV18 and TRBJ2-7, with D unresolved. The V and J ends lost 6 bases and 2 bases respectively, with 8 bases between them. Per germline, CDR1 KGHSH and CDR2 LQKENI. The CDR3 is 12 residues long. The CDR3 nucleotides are TGTGCCAGCTCTCTCCAGCCCTACGAGCAGTACTTC. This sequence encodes CASSLQPYEQYF.

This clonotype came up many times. The CDR3, as DNA: TGCAGTGCTAGCTCCGAGGGCGATACGCAGTATTTT. It specifies CSASSEGDTQYF. The chain recombines TRBV20-1 with TRBJ2-3; D might be TRBD2 (5 bases). Germline V gives CDR1 DFQATT, CDR2 SNEGSKA (reference sequence). The CDR3 has 12 residues. V was clipped by 3 bases and J by 6 bases, with 10 bases between them.

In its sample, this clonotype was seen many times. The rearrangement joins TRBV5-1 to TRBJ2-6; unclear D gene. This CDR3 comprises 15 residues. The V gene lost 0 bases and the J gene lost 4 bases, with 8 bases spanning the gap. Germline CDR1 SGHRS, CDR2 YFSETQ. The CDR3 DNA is TGCGCCAGCAGCTTGGCCGGTTCGGGGGCCAACGTCCTGACTTTC. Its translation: CASSLAGSGANVLTF.

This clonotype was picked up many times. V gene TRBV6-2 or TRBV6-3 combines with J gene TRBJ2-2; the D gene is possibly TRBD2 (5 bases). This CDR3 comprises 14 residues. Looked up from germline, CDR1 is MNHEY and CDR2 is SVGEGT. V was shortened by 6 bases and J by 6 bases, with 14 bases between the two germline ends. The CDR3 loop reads CASSPPGLPGELFF. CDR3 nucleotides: TGTGCCAGCAGCCCCCCCGGACTTCCCGGGGAGCTGTTTTTT.

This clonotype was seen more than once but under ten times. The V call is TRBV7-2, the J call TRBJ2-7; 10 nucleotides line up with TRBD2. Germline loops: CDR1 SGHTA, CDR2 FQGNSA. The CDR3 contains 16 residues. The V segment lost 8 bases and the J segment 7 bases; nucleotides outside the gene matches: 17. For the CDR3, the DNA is TGTGCCAGCTCGCCCAGCGGGGGGGGGTTCCTTGGTGAGCAGTACTTC. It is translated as CASSPSGGGFLGEQYF.

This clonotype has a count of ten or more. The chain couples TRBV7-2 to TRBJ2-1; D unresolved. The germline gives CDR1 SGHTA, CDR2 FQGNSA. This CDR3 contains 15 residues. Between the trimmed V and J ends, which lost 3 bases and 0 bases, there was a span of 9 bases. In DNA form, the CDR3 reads TGTGCCAGCAGCTTTTACGGTAGCTCCTACAATGAGCAGTTCTTC. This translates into CASSFYGSSYNEQFF.

The CDR3 loop reads CATESGGAADTQYF. CDR3 nucleotides: TGTGCCACCGAGAGCGGGGGGGCAGCAGATACGCAGTATTTT. The chain uses TRBV6-1 and TRBJ2-3, with 10 positions matching TRBD2. Unmatched junction bases numbered 8, after V lost 10 bases and J lost 4 bases. CDR3 length: 14 residues. Looked up from germline, CDR1 is MNHNS and CDR2 is SASEGT.

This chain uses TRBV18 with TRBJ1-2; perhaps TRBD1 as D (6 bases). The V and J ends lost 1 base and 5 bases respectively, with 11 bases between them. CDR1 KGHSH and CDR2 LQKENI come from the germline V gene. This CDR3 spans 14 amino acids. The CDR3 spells CASSPRVGGYGYTF. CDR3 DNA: TGTGCCAGCTCACCACGAGTAGGGGGTTATGGCTACACCTTC.

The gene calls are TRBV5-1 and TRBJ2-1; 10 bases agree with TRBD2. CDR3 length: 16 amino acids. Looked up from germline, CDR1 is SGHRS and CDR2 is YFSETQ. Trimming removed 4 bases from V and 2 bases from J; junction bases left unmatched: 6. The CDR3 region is CASSTGLAAPYNEQFF. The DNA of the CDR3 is TGCGCCAGCAGCACCGGACTAGCGGCCCCCTACAATGAGCAGTTCTTC.

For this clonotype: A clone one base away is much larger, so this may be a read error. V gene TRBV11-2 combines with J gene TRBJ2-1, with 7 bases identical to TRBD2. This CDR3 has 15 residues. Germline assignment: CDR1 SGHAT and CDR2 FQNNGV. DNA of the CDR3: TGTGCCAGCAGCCGGGGGGTGGGCTCCTACAATAAGCAGTTCTTC. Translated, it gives CASSRGVGSYNKQFF.

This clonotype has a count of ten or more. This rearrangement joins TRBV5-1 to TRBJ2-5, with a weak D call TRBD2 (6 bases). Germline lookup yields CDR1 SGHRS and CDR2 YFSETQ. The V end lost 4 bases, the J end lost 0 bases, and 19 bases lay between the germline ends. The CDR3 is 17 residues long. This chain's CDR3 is CASSATPGGLYQETQYF. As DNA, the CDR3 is TGCGCCAGCAGCGCTACGCCTGGGGGGTTGTACCAAGAGACCCAGTACTTC.

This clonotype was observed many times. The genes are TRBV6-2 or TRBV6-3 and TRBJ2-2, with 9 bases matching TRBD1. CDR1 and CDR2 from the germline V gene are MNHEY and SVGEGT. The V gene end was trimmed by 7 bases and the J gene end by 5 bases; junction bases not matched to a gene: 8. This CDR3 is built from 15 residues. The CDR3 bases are TGTGCCAGCACCCAAGGACAGGGGTGGACCGGGGAGCTGTTTTTT. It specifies CASTQGQGWTGELFF.

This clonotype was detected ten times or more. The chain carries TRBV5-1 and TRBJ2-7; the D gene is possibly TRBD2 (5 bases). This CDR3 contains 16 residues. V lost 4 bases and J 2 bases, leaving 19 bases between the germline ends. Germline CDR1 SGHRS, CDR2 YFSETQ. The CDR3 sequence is CASSPISGGGAYEQYF. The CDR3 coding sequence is TGCGCCAGCAGCCCCATTTCGGGCGGAGGCGCCTACGAGCAGTACTTC.

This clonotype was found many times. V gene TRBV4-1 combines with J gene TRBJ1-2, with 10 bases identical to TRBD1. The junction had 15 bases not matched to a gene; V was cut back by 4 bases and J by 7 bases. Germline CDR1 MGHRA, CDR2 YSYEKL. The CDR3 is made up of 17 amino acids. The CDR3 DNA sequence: TGCGCCAGCAGCCCCTATGAGAGACAGGGGGCTGATGGTGGCTACACCTTC. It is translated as CASSPYERQGADGGYTF.

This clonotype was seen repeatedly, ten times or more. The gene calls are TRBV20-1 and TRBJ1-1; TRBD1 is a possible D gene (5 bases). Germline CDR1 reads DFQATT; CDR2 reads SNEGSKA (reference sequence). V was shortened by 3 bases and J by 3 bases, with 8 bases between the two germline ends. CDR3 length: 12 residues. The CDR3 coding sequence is TGCAGTGCTAGTCTCAGGGACACTGAAGCTTTCTTT. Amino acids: CSASLRDTEAFF.

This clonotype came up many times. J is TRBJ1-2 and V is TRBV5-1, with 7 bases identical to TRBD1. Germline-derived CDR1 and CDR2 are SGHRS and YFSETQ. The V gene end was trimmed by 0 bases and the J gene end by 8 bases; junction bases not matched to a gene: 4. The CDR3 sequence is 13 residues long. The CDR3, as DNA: TGCGCCAGCAGCTTGGGACAGGGCGGCGGCTACACCTTC. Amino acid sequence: CASSLGQGGGYTF.

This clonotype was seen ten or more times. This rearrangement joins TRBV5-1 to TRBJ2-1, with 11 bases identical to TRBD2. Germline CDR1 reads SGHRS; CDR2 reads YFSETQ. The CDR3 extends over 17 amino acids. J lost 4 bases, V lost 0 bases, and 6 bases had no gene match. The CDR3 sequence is CASSLGLGTSGYNEQFF. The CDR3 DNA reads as TGCGCCAGCAGCTTGGGTCTCGGGACTAGCGGTTACAATGAGCAGTTCTTC.

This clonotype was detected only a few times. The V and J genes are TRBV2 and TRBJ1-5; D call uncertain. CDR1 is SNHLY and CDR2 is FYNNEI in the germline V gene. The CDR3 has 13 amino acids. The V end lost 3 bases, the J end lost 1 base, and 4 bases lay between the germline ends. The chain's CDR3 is CASSDISNQPQHF. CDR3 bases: TGTGCCAGCAGTGACATAAGCAATCAGCCCCAGCATTTT.

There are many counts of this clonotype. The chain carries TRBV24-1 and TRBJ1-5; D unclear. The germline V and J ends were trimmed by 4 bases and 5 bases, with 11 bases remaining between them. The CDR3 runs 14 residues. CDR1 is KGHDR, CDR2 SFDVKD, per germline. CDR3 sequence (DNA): TGTGCCACCAGTGACCCCCCGGCGGATCAGCCCCAGCATTTT. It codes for CATSDPPADQPQHF.

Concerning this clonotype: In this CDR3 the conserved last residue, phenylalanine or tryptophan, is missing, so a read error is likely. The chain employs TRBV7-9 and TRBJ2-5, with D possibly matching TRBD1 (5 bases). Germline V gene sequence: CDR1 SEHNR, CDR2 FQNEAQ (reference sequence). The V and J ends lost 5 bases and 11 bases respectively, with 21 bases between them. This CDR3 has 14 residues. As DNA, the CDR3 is TGTGCCAGCAGCCCCGGGCAGGGTGTTGTGACACAGTACTGC. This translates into CASSPGQGVVTQYC.

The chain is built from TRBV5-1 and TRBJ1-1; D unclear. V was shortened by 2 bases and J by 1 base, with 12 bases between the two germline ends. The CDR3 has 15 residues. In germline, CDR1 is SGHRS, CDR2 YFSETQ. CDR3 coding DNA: TGCGCCAGCAGCTTTGGAATCGGGGAGAACACTGAAGCTTTCTTT. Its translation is CASSFGIGENTEAFF.

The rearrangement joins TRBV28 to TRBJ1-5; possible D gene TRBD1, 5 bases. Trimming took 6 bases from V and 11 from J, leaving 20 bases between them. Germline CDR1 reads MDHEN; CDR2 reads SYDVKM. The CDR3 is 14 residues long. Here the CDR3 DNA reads TGTGCCAGCAGCCGACAGTTGGGGTTTAGGGCCCAGCATTTT. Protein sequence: CASSRQLGFRAQHF.